These T cell receptor beta chains were read from a single sample in a study of graft-versus-host responses after intestinal transplantation. Clones were sequenced by immunoSEQ multiplex PCR, and TCRdb holds only the in-frame ones, with some missing. The table shows some 76,000 clones, with 80% to 90% occurring only once. For these TCRs, the target antigens are not known. Sequencing used unstimulated CD8+ T cells sorted from spleen or lymph node cells, obtained before transplant. These receptors were obtained from a human donor who was the organ donor for an intestinal transplant. Both conserved end residues are part of each CDR3. A D gene is named only where the DNA matches it firmly. The size field is filled for only some rows; it gives once, few, many or a size class.

CDR3aa	CDR3nt	abundance	d_gene	v_gene	j_gene
CASSFAGAGSYNEQFF	TGTGCCAGCAGTTTCGCGGGGGCCGGCTCCTACAATGAGCAGTTCTTC	once	NA	TRBV27	TRBJ2-1
CASSLYSEGTIQYF	TGTGCCAGCAGTTTATATTCCGAGGGAACCATTCAGTACTTC	NA	NA	TRBV27	TRBJ2-4
CASSPPASGGFQNEQFF	TGCGCCAGCAGCCCCCCGGCTAGCGGGGGATTTCAAAATGAGCAGTTCTTC	NA	TRBD2	TRBV4-1	TRBJ2-1
CASGQLRGSNYGYTF	TGTGCCAGTGGGCAATTGAGGGGTTCTAACTATGGCTACACCTTC	NA	NA	TRBV19	TRBJ1-2
CATSFAMGLYEQFF	TGTGCCACCTCGTTCGCAATGGGGCTTTATGAGCAGTTCTTC	NA	NA	TRBV19	TRBJ2-1
CASSSKPWFGVRGATNEKLFF	TGTGCCAGCAGTTCAAAGCCCTGGTTCGGGGTTAGGGGTGCAACTAATGAAAAACTGTTTTTT	NA	NA	TRBV28	TRBJ1-4
CASSPNRVSGYGYTF	TGTGCCAGCAGTCCTAACAGGGTTTCGGGCTATGGCTACACCTTC	NA	NA	TRBV27	TRBJ1-2
CASILGTGAYEQYF	TGTGCCAGCATCCTGGGGACAGGCGCCTACGAGCAGTACTTC	NA	TRBD1	TRBV2	TRBJ2-7
CATSRENNQPQHF	TGTGCCACCAGCAGAGAAAACAATCAGCCCCAGCATTTT	NA	NA	TRBV15	TRBJ1-5
CASSFRIGENTEAFF	TGTGCCAGCAGCTTTAGGATTGGGGAGAACACTGAAGCTTTCTTT	NA	NA	TRBV5-5	TRBJ1-1
CASSLSGAPTEAFF	TGTGCCAGCAGCTTGTCCGGGGCTCCCACTGAAGCTTTCTTT	NA	NA	TRBV5-6	TRBJ1-1
CASRGTGENEKLFF	TGTGCCAGCAGGGGGACAGGGGAGAATGAAAAACTGTTTTTT	NA	TRBD1	TRBV9	TRBJ1-4
CASSLVSGVENTEAFF	TGCGCCAGCAGCTTGGTCTCAGGGGTCGAGAACACTGAAGCTTTCTTT	NA	NA	TRBV5-1	TRBJ1-1
CASTRQVNEKLFF	TGTGCCAGTACCCGACAGGTTAATGAAAAACTGTTTTTT	NA	NA	TRBV19	TRBJ1-4
CASSRTRNNIDTQYF	TGTGCCAGTAGTCGTACTAGGAATAACATAGATACGCAGTATTTT	NA	NA	TRBV19	TRBJ2-3
CASSDRDTGELFF	TGTGCCAGCAGTGACAGGGACACCGGGGAGCTGTTTTTT	medium-sized	NA	TRBV6-1	TRBJ2-2
CASSSGTLTSYEQYF	TGTGCCAGTAGTTCAGGGACATTAACCTCCTACGAGCAGTACTTC	NA	NA	TRBV19	TRBJ2-7
CASSPRDRATEAFF	TGTGCCAGTAGTCCTCGGGACAGGGCCACTGAAGCTTTCTTT	NA	TRBD1	TRBV19	TRBJ1-1
CASSSVGTSGETQYF	TGTGCCAGCAGCTCGGTTGGGACTAGCGGCGAGACCCAGTACTTC	NA	TRBD2	TRBV7-2	TRBJ2-5
CAWTPGTVGTEAFF	TGTGCCTGGACCCCAGGGACAGTGGGCACTGAAGCTTTCTTT	NA	TRBD1	TRBV30	TRBJ1-1
CAWRDSLNTEAFF	TGTGCCTGGAGGGACAGCTTGAACACTGAAGCTTTCTTT	NA	NA	TRBV30	TRBJ1-1
CASSSLDRAIINTEAFF	TGTGCCAGTAGTAGCCTTGACAGGGCAATCATAAACACTGAAGCTTTCTTT	NA	TRBD1	TRBV19	TRBJ1-1
CASSLFLVSGNTIYF	TGTGCCAGCAGCTTATTCTTGGTCTCTGGAAACACCATATATTTT	once	NA	TRBV7-9	TRBJ1-3
CASSLGHTQYF	TGTGCCAGCAGTCTAGGGCACACGCAGTATTTT	NA	NA	TRBV27	TRBJ2-3
CASSPRGGSNEQFF	TGTGCCAGCAGCCCTAGGGGGGGTTCAAATGAGCAGTTCTTC	NA	NA	TRBV9	TRBJ2-1
CASTMGTGFYGYTF	TGTGCCAGCACCATGGGGACAGGGTTCTATGGCTACACCTTC	few	TRBD1	TRBV11-2	TRBJ1-2
CATSIYAGNQETQYF	TGTGCCACCAGCATCTATGCCGGGAATCAAGAGACCCAGTACTTC	NA	NA	TRBV15	TRBJ2-5
CASSLRSESSYNSPLHF	TGTGCCAGCAGCTTACGGTCAGAGAGCTCCTATAATTCACCCCTCCACTTT	NA	NA	TRBV7-9	TRBJ1-6
CASSWAGSDYTF	TGTGCCAGCAGCTGGGCAGGGTCTGACTACACCTTC	NA	NA	TRBV7-2	TRBJ1-2
CASSVEARAYGYTF	TGTGCCAGCAGCGTAGAGGCCAGGGCCTATGGCTACACCTTC	NA	NA	TRBV9	TRBJ1-2
CASSYAPNNEQFF	TGTGCCAGCAGTTACGCCCCCAACAATGAGCAGTTCTTC	NA	NA	TRBV6-5	TRBJ2-1
CASSPIGQGSSYNSPLHF	TGTGCCAGCAGTCCGATCGGACAGGGTAGCTCCTATAATTCACCCCTCCACTTT	NA	TRBD1	TRBV27	TRBJ1-6
CASSQTAGGPYNEQFF	TGTGCCAGCAGCCAAACAGCGGGGGGACCCTACAATGAGCAGTTCTTC	NA	TRBD2	TRBV4-2	TRBJ2-1